One sample yielded the 10 T cell receptor beta chains listed below, sequenced in a study of T-cell reconstitution after alpha-beta-depleted transplantation in children. The TCRbeta library was prepared with unique molecular identifiers. TCRdb itself ran the PCR reads through MiXCR, one entry per CDR3 protein. The table lists around 500,000 distinct CDR3 sequences, under 15% of them singletons, with approximately 5.4% in the top ten. The source was PBMCs from the stem cell graft donor, collected from the stem cell graft. The receptors come from a human donor who donated a stem cell graft to a child with combined immunodeficiency.

At least ten counts were recorded for this clonotype. The CDR3 protein is CASRSTGGPINEQFF. For the CDR3, the DNA is TGTGCCAGCAGGTCCACAGGGGGCCCGATCAATGAGCAGTTCTTC. The chain employs TRBV12-3 or TRBV12-4 and TRBJ2-1; TRBD1 matches at 9 bases. The CDR3 totals 15 residues. V was pared by 6 bases and J by 6 bases, with 9 bases of the junction left unmatched.

The sample holds a few counts of this clonotype. The rearrangement joins TRBV12-3 or TRBV12-4 to TRBJ1-4; D unresolved. The CDR3 totals 15 residues. Trimming pared 6 bases from V and 8 bases from J, leaving 19 bases between. In nucleotides, the CDR3 is TGTGCCAGCAGCTTCCGGAGGACGGGTCCAGAAAAACTGTTTTTT. Residues: CASSFRRTGPEKLFF.

The CDR3: CASSEGAANTGELFF. The CDR3 region has the DNA TGTGCCAGCAGTGAAGGGGCCGCGAACACCGGGGAGCTGTTTTTT. The V gene is TRBV6-4, the J gene TRBJ2-2; maybe TRBD1 (5 bases). This CDR3 contains 15 residues. Germline lookup yields CDR1 MRHNA and CDR2 SNTAGT. Trimming removed 3 bases at V and 0 bases at J, with 8 bases between.

This clonotype was seen a few times. The chain combines TRBV6-1 with TRBJ2-6; TRBD1 agrees at 7 bases. The CDR3 totals 15 residues. V lost 10 bases to trimming and J lost 2 bases; unmatched junction nucleotides: 8. Germline V gives CDR1 MNHNS, CDR2 SASEGT. The CDR3 loop reads CATETGVTGANVLTF. DNA for the CDR3: TGTGCCACCGAAACAGGGGTCACTGGGGCCAACGTCCTGACTTTC.

This clonotype was seen a few times. The chain carries TRBV13 and TRBJ2-5; tentative D call: TRBD1 (5 bases). CDR1 is PRHDT, CDR2 FYEKMQ, per germline (reference sequence). V was trimmed by 4 bases and J by 2 bases, leaving 11 bases between them. This CDR3 comprises 14 residues. CDR3 protein: CASSWGGRQETQYF. The CDR3 nucleotides are TGTGCCAGCAGCTGGGGCGGCCGACAAGAGACCCAGTACTTC.

This clonotype was detected a few times. This chain links TRBV5-6 with TRBJ2-5; TRBD1 might be the D (6 bases). CDR1 is SGHDT and CDR2 is YYEEEE in the germline V gene. This CDR3 comprises 12 residues. Between the trimmed V and J ends, which lost 6 bases and 5 bases, there was a span of 11 bases. CDR3: CASIRGLETQYF. The CDR3 region has the DNA TGTGCCAGCATTAGGGGGTTGGAGACCCAGTACTTC.

This clonotype was counted many times. This chain links TRBV29-1 with TRBJ1-1, with a tentative D call TRBD1 (5 bases). The CDR3 loop spans 14 amino acids. Germline lookup yields CDR1 SQVTM and CDR2 ANQGSEA. The V end was cut by 7 bases, the J end by 5 bases, with 20 bases between. CDR3 residues: CSAKKAGGGTEAFF. CDR3 DNA: TGCAGCGCCAAGAAGGCCGGTGGGGGGACTGAAGCTTTCTTT.

The chain has TRBV25-1 and TRBJ2-5; D remains ambiguous. The CDR3 totals 15 residues. The V and J ends lost 3 bases and 2 bases respectively, with 13 bases between them. CDR1 MGHDK and CDR2 SYGVNS come from the germline V gene. The CDR3 bases are TGTGCCAGCAGTGATATTATGGGCCTACAAGAGACCCAGTACTTC. It codes for CASSDIMGLQETQYF.

The chain carries TRBV6-6 and TRBJ2-3; TRBD1 matches at 8 bases. Trimming at V came to 7 bases and at J to 6 bases, leaving 6 bases not matched to a gene. This CDR3 region has 13 residues. The V gene's germline CDR1 is MNHNY and CDR2 SVGAGI (reference sequence). CDR3 sequence reads: CASKTGAGDTQYF. The CDR3 DNA sequence: TGTGCCAGCAAGACAGGGGCGGGGGATACGCAGTATTTT.

There are a few counts of this clonotype. DNA for the CDR3: TGCAGTGCCGCGGGGGGTATCTCCTACGAGCAGTACTTC. Translating gives CSAAGGISYEQYF. The chain employs TRBV20-1 and TRBJ2-7, with TRBD2 identical over 8 bases. The CDR3 spans 13 residues. Germline CDR1 and CDR2: DFQATT and SNEGSKA (reference sequence). V lost 6 bases and J lost 0; bases outside the gene matches: 4.